The next 12 T cell receptor beta chains were all read from a single sample in a study of OX40 agonist ivuxolimab in advanced cancers. Clones were read by immunoSEQ multiplex PCR, and TCRdb kept only the in-frame ones, dropping some. The sample includes about 79,000 clones, 80% to 95% of them seen just once. The sequencing used CD4+ or CD8+ T cells sorted from blood, collected in a trial of the OX40 agonist ivuxolimab. Every receptor here comes from an adult with an advanced solid tumor such as melanoma, head and neck, liver or kidney cancer.

The rearrangement links TRBV6-5 to TRBJ1-1, with D hard to call. Germline CDR1 is MNHEY and CDR2 is SVGAGI. V was trimmed by 7 bases and J by 6 bases, leaving 18 bases between them. The CDR3 length is 14 residues. For the CDR3, the DNA is TGTGCCAGCATTCGACACGCGGGAATCCCTGAAGCTTTCTTT. It yields the protein CASIRHAGIPEAFF.

The J gene is TRBJ1-6, the V gene TRBV9, with D maybe TRBD1 (6 bases). CDR1 and CDR2 from the germline V gene are SGDLS and YYNGEE. There are 17 residues in the CDR3. Trimming shortened V by 3 bases and J by 10 bases, and 23 bases separated the two germline ends. CDR3 DNA sequence: TGTGCCAGCAGCGCCCCGGTGGGGGGCCTAACCAGATCACCCCTCCACTTT. This translates into CASSAPVGGLTRSPLHF. The full variable domain, its missing parts supplied by reference TRBV9 and TRBJ1-6, is DSGVTQTPKHLITATGQRVTLRCSPRSGDLSVYWYQQSLDQGLQFLIQYYNGEERAKGNILERFSAQQFPDLHSELNLSSLELGDSALYFCASSAPVGGLTRSPLHFGNGTRLTVT.

A few counts support this clone. The J gene is TRBJ1-2, the V gene TRBV10-3; TRBD1 agrees at 7 bases. With V trimmed by 0 bases and J by 4 bases, 11 bases remained unmatched. The CDR3 has 17 amino acids. Germline V gene data show CDR1 as ENHRY and CDR2 as SYGVKD. CDR3 sequence (DNA): TGTGCCATCAGTGAGTCGATACTCGGGACAGACGCCTATGGCTACACCTTC. It codes for CAISESILGTDAYGYTF.

The chain recombines TRBV28 with TRBJ2-6; D unresolved. CDR3 size: 15 residues. CDR1 and CDR2 from the germline V gene are MDHEN and SYDVKM. Trimming took off 6 bases at V and 0 bases at J, with 9 bases between the two ends. In nucleotides, the CDR3 is TGTGCCAGCAGAGAACACGGCTCTGGGGCCAACGTCCTGACTTTC. Protein product: CASREHGSGANVLTF.

The CDR3 DNA reads as TGTGCCAGCAGCTTAGGGCAGAGTAGATTCTCTGGAAACACCATATATTTT. Encoded protein: CASSLGQSRFSGNTIYF. The gene calls are TRBV5-4 and TRBJ1-3; D gene uncertain. The germline V and J ends were trimmed by 2 bases and 0 bases, with 15 bases remaining between them. CDR3 length: 17 residues. CDR1 is SGHNT and CDR2 is YYREEE in the germline V gene (reference sequence).

Here the CDR3 DNA reads TGTGCCTGGAGTGTAACCGCCGGGGGTTACGAGCAGTACTTC. As protein: CAWSVTAGGYEQYF. The chain couples TRBV30 to TRBJ2-7, with a weak D call TRBD2 (6 bases). V lost 0 bases to trimming and J lost 4 bases, with 13 bases between them. Germline V lookup: CDR1 GTSNPN, CDR2 SVGIG (reference sequence). This CDR3 region has 14 residues.

The chain uses TRBV18 and TRBJ2-2; no reliable D call. The V and J ends lost 3 bases and 4 bases respectively, with 6 bases between them. The CDR3 is made up of 13 amino acids. Germline CDR1 and CDR2: KGHSH and LQKENI. The CDR3 DNA sequence: TGTGCCAGCTCACCTTTGGTCACCGGGGAGCTGTTTTTT. Amino acids: CASSPLVTGELFF.

The rearrangement joins TRBV9 to TRBJ1-1, with D possibly being TRBD1 (5 bases). The V gene lost 3 bases and the J gene lost 6 bases, with 15 bases spanning the gap. Looked up from germline, CDR1 is SGDLS and CDR2 is YYNGEE. CDR3 length equals 14 residues. Here the CDR3 reads CASSAGTLRAEAFF. For the CDR3, the DNA is TGTGCCAGCAGCGCGGGGACCCTCAGGGCTGAAGCTTTCTTT.

The chain recombines TRBV19 with TRBJ2-1; TRBD1 agrees at 8 bases. The CDR3 length is 15 residues. Germline V gene sequence: CDR1 LNHDA, CDR2 SQIVND (reference sequence). V trimming: 7 bases; J trimming: 6 bases; junction bases outside the gene matches: 11. The CDR3: CASNQDRAGSNEQFF. In DNA form, the CDR3 reads TGTGCCAGTAATCAGGACAGGGCAGGTTCCAATGAGCAGTTCTTC.

The chain recombines TRBV5-1 with TRBJ2-3, with 12 bases that match TRBD1. The CDR3 runs to 18 residues. The germline V gene encodes CDR1 SGHRS and CDR2 YFSETQ. Trimming at V came to 5 bases and at J to 0 bases, leaving 10 bases not matched to a gene. The DNA for the CDR3 is TGCGCCAGCAGGGGACAGGGGGCAAGGGGCCAGAGCACAGATACGCAGTATTTT. This translates into CASRGQGARGQSTDTQYF.

The V gene is TRBV5-8, the J gene TRBJ1-6, with 9 bases identical to TRBD1. The V segment lost 4 bases and the J segment 7 bases; nucleotides outside the gene matches: 6. This CDR3 region has 15 residues. In germline, CDR1 is SGHTS, CDR2 YDEGEE. CDR3 amino acids: CASSTGQGRNSPLHF. DNA for the CDR3: TGTGCCAGCAGCACCGGACAGGGGCGCAATTCACCCCTCCACTTT.

This chain uses TRBV18 with TRBJ1-4, with a possible D match to TRBD1 (6 bases). From germline, CDR1 is KGHSH and CDR2 LQKENI. V lost 4 bases, J lost 8 bases, and 11 bases lay in between. The CDR3 is 13 amino acids. CDR3: CASSRGADEKLFF. The CDR3 nucleotides read TGTGCCAGCTCACGGGGGGCCGACGAAAAACTGTTTTTT. Full variable domain (outside the CDR3, taken from reference TRBV18 and TRBJ1-4): NAGVMQNPRHLVRRRGQEARLRCSPMKGHSHVYWYRQLPEEGLKFMVYLQKENIIDESGMPKERFSAEFPKEGPSILRIQQVVRGDSAAYFCASSRGADEKLFFGSGTQLSVL.